These T cell receptor beta chains were read from a single sample in a study of OX40 agonist ivuxolimab in advanced cancers. Profiled with immunoSEQ multiplex PCR; TCRdb holds only in-frame clones, not every one. The sample consists of about 110,000 clones, roughly nine tenths of them appearing once. Sequenced here: CD4+ or CD8+ T cells sorted from blood, sampled in a trial of the OX40 agonist ivuxolimab. The receptors were gathered from an adult with an advanced solid tumor such as melanoma, head and neck, liver or kidney cancer. Both conserved end residues are part of each CDR3. A D gene is named only where the DNA matches it firmly. The size field is filled for only some rows; it gives once, few, many or a size class.

. | TRBJ2-2 | . | TRBV4-3 | CASSQAGNGELFF | TGCGCCAGCAGCCAGGCGGGCAACGGGGAGCTGTTTTTT
few | TRBJ2-3 | TRBD2 | TRBV30 | CAWSRFSGGRTDTQYF | TGTGCCTGGAGTAGATTCAGCGGGGGGAGAACAGATACGCAGTATTTT
. | TRBJ1-3 | . | TRBV7-9 | CASSPGGNTIYF | TGTGCCAGCAGTCCGGGGGGAAACACCATATATTTT
once | TRBJ1-6 | . | TRBV10-3 | CAISLGQPNSPLHF | TGTGCCATCAGTCTTGGACAGCCAAATTCACCCCTCCACTTT
. | TRBJ2-3 | . | TRBV19 | CASSVQTDTQYF | TGTGCCAGTAGTGTCCAAACAGATACGCAGTATTTT
. | TRBJ2-7 | TRBD2 | TRBV5-1 | CASSLSGTSGRGEQYF | TGCGCCAGCAGCTTATCCGGGACTAGCGGGCGGGGGGAGCAGTACTTC
. | TRBJ2-7 | TRBD1 | TRBV18 | CASSPGQGAPYEQYF | TGTGCCAGCTCACCAGGACAGGGGGCCCCATACGAGCAGTACTTC
. | TRBJ1-6 | . | TRBV6-5 | CASSPGQVNSPLHF | TGTGCCAGCAGTCCCGGACAAGTAAATTCACCCCTCCACTTT
. | TRBJ2-7 | . | TRBV29-1 | CSVNVLGAYEQYF | TGCAGCGTAAATGTACTGGGGGCTTACGAGCAGTACTTC
. | TRBJ2-1 | . | TRBV28 | CARLGQRKYNEQFF | TGTGCCCGCCTGGGGCAGAGGAAATACAATGAGCAGTTCTTC
once | TRBJ2-3 | . | TRBV6-6 | CASSLSPGATDTQYF | TGTGCCAGCAGCCTTTCACCGGGAGCCACAGATACGCAGTATTTT
. | TRBJ1-6 | . | TRBV12-2 | CASRAGGLRDSYSPLHF | TGTGCAAGTCGCGCCGGGGGTTTGAGGGACTCCTATTCACCCCTCCACTTT
. | TRBJ2-3 | TRBD2 | TRBV7-9 | CASSLEQAGVTQYF | TGTGCCAGCAGCTTAGAGCAAGCGGGGGTTACGCAGTATTTT
. | TRBJ1-1 | . | TRBV15 | CATSRVELHEAFF | TGTGCCACCAGCAGAGTTGAACTACATGAAGCTTTCTTT
. | TRBJ1-2 | TRBD1 | TRBV28 | CASSLSGQVGGYTF | TGTGCCAGCAGTTTGTCCGGACAGGTTGGTGGCTACACCTTC
. | TRBJ1-1 | . | TRBV19 | CASSDETGTGNTEAFF | TGTGCCAGTAGTGATGAGACCGGGACGGGGAACACTGAAGCTTTCTTT
. | TRBJ1-1 | TRBD1 | TRBV28 | CATMAGQGANTEAFF | TGTGCCACCATGGCCGGACAGGGGGCGAATACTGAAGCTTTCTTT
. | TRBJ2-3 | TRBD1 | TRBV6-6 | CASSYSGQVDTQYF | TGTGCCAGCAGTTACTCTGGACAGGTAGATACGCAGTATTTT
. | TRBJ1-2 | TRBD1 | TRBV10-3 | CAISSRTGDGYTF | TGTGCCATCAGTTCACGCACAGGGGACGGCTACACCTTC
. | TRBJ1-1 | . | TRBV5-6 | CASSLWAGRNTEAFF | TGTGCCAGCAGCTTGTGGGCGGGCAGGAACACTGAAGCTTTCTTT
. | TRBJ2-7 | TRBD1 | TRBV5-6 | CASSRQDRDYF | TGTGCCAGCAGTCGCCAGGACAGGGACTACTTC
. | TRBJ2-7 | TRBD1 | TRBV28 | CASSDRASSYEQYF | TGTGCCAGCAGCGACAGGGCCAGCTCCTACGAGCAGTACTTC
. | TRBJ2-5 | . | TRBV5-4 | CASSRGSQETQYF | TGTGCCAGCAGCCGGGGGTCCCAAGAGACCCAGTACTTC
. | TRBJ1-1 | . | TRBV6-6 | CASSRITGSEAFF | TGTGCCAGCAGCCGGATTACCGGGTCTGAAGCTTTCTTT
. | TRBJ2-7 | . | TRBV12-2 | CASRRDTKGPPYEQYF | TGTGCAAGTCGCCGGGACACCAAGGGCCCCCCCTACGAGCAGTACTTC
. | TRBJ1-4 | TRBD1 | TRBV11-2 | CASSLGTGGNEKLFF | TGTGCCAGCAGCTTAGGGACAGGGGGTAATGAAAAACTGTTTTTT
. | TRBJ2-1 | . | TRBV6-1 | CASRARGAYNEQFF | TGTGCCAGCAGGGCCAGGGGAGCCTACAATGAGCAGTTCTTC
once | TRBJ2-3 | . | TRBV9 | CASSVQASTDTQYF | TGTGCCAGCAGCGTACAGGCTTCCACAGATACGCAGTATTTT
. | TRBJ2-7 | . | TRBV15 | CATSTRSVEREQYF | TGTGCCACCAGCACCAGGTCTGTCGAGAGGGAGCAGTACTTC
. | TRBJ2-7 | . | TRBV12-5 | CACGPGEFYEQYF | TGTGCCTGCGGTCCGGGGGAATTCTACGAGCAGTACTTC
once | TRBJ1-1 | . | TRBV28 | CASSPPGLLTEAFF | TGTGCCAGCAGTCCCCCCGGACTGCTCACTGAAGCTTTCTTT
. | TRBJ2-3 | TRBD2 | TRBV5-4 | CASRVGLAGSTDTQYF | TGTGCCAGCAGGGTCGGACTAGCGGGGAGCACAGATACGCAGTATTTT
. | TRBJ2-3 | TRBD2 | TRBV2 | CASSRAGDRTDTQYF | TGTGCCAGCAGTCGAGCGGGGGACCGCACAGATACGCAGTATTTT
once | TRBJ2-2 | . | TRBV30 | CAWQGSNTGELFF | TGTGCCTGGCAGGGTTCGAACACCGGGGAGCTGTTTTTT
. | TRBJ2-1 | . | TRBV19 | CASSTGRGYNEQFF | TGTGCCAGTAGTACGGGCCGGGGCTACAATGAGCAGTTCTTC
. | TRBJ2-3 | . | TRBV29-1 | CSVGDLLDTQYF | TGCAGCGTTGGAGACCTTCTGGATACGCAGTATTTT
. | TRBJ1-1 | . | TRBV12-5 | CASGLYQAMNTEAFF | TGTGCTAGTGGTTTGTATCAGGCGATGAACACTGAAGCTTTCTTT
once | TRBJ2-2 | TRBD1 | TRBV10-3 | CAISAGQGDSGELFF | TGTGCCATCAGCGCGGGACAGGGAGACTCCGGGGAGCTGTTTTTT
. | TRBJ2-7 | . | TRBV6-1 | CASSETRYEQYF | TGTGCCAGCAGTGAAACGAGGTACGAGCAGTACTTC
. | TRBJ2-5 | . | TRBV6-1 | CASSEPALQETQYF | TGTGCCAGCAGTGAACCGGCTTTGCAAGAGACCCAGTACTTC
. | TRBJ2-7 | TRBD1 | TRBV11-2 | CASSSYRGSYEQYF | TGTGCCAGCAGCTCCTACAGGGGATCCTACGAGCAGTACTTC
. | TRBJ2-3 | . | TRBV5-1 | CASSLEQSRGWDTQYF | TGCGCCAGCAGCTTGGAACAGTCAAGGGGCTGGGATACGCAGTATTTT
. | TRBJ1-2 | TRBD1 | TRBV6-5 | CASSPGTANYGYTF | TGTGCCAGCAGCCCCGGGACAGCAAACTATGGCTACACCTTC
. | TRBJ2-1 | TRBD2 | TRBV30 | CAWARGGGAGEQFF | TGTGCCTGGGCGCGGGGCGGGGGGGCAGGGGAGCAGTTCTTC
. | TRBJ1-3 | TRBD1 | TRBV19 | CASRQGSGNTIYF | TGTGCCAGTAGACAGGGGTCTGGAAACACCATATATTTT
. | TRBJ1-2 | TRBD1 | TRBV5-6 | CASSWYGQGYGYTF | TGTGCCAGCAGCTGGTACGGACAGGGATATGGCTACACCTTC
. | TRBJ2-3 | . | TRBV9 | CASSASGHNTDTQYF | TGTGCCAGCAGCGCCTCGGGACACAACACAGATACGCAGTATTTT
. | TRBJ2-5 | TRBD1 | TRBV5-1 | CASTRTGQETQYF | TGCGCCAGCACCAGGACAGGGCAAGAGACCCAGTACTTC
. | TRBJ1-1 | . | TRBV28 | CASRVGGFRTEAFF | TGTGCCAGCAGGGTGGGGGGGTTCAGAACTGAAGCTTTCTTT
. | TRBJ2-2 | . | TRBV6-5 | CASSYGGPTNTGELFF | TGTGCCAGCAGTTACGGCGGGCCCACGAACACCGGGGAGCTGTTTTTT
. | TRBJ2-7 | TRBD1 | TRBV6-6 | CASSPDREEQYF | TGTGCCAGCAGCCCAGACAGGGAGGAGCAGTACTTC
. | TRBJ2-1 | TRBD2 | TRBV10-3 | CAISGTRTSGGNEQFF | TGTGCCATCAGTGGAACCCGGACTAGCGGGGGCAATGAGCAGTTCTTC
. | TRBJ2-1 | . | TRBV6-5 | CASALYSYNEQFF | TGTGCCAGCGCCCTGTACTCCTACAATGAGCAGTTCTTC
. | TRBJ2-7 | . | TRBV15 | CATSALGVTYEQYF | TGTGCCACCAGCGCTCTGGGGGTTACCTACGAGCAGTACTTC
once | TRBJ2-7 | . | TRBV19 | CASSPMGGPRGEQYF | TGTGCCAGTAGCCCAATGGGGGGACCAAGGGGCGAGCAGTACTTC
. | TRBJ1-5 | TRBD1 | TRBV27 | CASSPGGATYGNQPQHF | TGTGCCAGCAGTCCAGGGGGGGCAACGTATGGCAATCAGCCCCAGCATTTT
. | TRBJ2-5 | . | TRBV2 | CASRMDFQETQYF | TGTGCCAGTAGGATGGACTTCCAAGAGACCCAGTACTTC
. | TRBJ1-1 | TRBD1 | TRBV6-1 | CASSGGTGGNTEAFF | TGTGCCAGCAGTGGGGGGACAGGGGGGAACACTGAAGCTTTCTTT
. | TRBJ1-4 | . | TRBV30 | CAWNPSSIGVEKLFF | TGTGCCTGGAACCCCTCTTCTATTGGGGTGGAAAAACTGTTTTTT
. | TRBJ2-5 | . | TRBV11-3 | CASSQHSEETQYF | TGTGCCAGCAGCCAACACAGCGAAGAGACCCAGTACTTC